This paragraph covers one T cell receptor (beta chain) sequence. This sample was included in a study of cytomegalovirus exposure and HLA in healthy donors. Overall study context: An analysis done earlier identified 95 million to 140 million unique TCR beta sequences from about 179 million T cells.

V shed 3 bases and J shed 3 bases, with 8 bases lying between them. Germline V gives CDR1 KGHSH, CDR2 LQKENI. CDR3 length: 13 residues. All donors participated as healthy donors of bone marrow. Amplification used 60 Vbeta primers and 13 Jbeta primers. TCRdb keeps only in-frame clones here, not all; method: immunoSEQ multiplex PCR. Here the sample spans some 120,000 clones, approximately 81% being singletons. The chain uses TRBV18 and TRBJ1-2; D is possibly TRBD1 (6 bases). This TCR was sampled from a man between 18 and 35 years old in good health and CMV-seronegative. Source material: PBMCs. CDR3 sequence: CASSPGTYYGYTF. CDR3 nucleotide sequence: TGTGCCAGCTCACCCGGGACATACTATGGCTACACCTTC.